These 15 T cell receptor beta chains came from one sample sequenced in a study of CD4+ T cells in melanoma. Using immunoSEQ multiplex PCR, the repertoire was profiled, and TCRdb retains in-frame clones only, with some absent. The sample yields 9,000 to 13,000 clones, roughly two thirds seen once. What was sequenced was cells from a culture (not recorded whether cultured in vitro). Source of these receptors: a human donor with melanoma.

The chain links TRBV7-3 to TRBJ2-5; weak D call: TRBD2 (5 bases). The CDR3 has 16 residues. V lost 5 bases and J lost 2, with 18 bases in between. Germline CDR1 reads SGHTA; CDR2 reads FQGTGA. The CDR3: CASSARIAGGQETQYF. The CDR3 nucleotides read TGTGCCAGCAGCGCCAGAATCGCCGGCGGGCAAGAGACCCAGTACTTC.

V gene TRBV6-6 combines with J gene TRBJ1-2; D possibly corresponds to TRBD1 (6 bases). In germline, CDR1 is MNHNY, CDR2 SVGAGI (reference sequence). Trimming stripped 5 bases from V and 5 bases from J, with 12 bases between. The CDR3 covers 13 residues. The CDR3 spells CASSRTAEYGYTF. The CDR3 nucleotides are TGTGCCAGCAGTCGGACAGCCGAGTATGGCTACACCTTC.

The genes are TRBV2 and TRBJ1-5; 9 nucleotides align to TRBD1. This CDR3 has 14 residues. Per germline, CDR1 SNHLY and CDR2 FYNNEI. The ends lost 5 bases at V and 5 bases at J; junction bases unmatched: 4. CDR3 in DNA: TGTGCCAGCAGTACGGACAGGGGTGATCAGCCCCAGCATTTT. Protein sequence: CASSTDRGDQPQHF.

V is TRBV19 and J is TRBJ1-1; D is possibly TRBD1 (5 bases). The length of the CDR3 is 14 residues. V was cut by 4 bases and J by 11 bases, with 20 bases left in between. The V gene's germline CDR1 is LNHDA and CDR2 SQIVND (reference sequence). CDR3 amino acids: CASSTPLSRGRAFF. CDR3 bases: TGTGCCAGTAGTACCCCTCTTAGTCGGGGGAGGGCTTTCTTT.

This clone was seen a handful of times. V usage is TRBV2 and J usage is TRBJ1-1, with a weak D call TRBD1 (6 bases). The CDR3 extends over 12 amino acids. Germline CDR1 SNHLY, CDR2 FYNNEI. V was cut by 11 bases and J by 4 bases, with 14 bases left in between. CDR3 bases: TGTGCCGGAAGGGGGGACTTCACTGAAGCTTTCTTT. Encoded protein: CAGRGDFTEAFF.

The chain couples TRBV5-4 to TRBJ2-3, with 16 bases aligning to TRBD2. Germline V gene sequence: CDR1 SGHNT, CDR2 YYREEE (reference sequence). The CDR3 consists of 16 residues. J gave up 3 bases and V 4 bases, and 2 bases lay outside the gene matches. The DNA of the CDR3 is TGTGCCAGCAGCCCGGGACTAGCGGGGGGGACAGATACGCAGTATTTT. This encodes CASSPGLAGGTDTQYF.

CDR3 protein: CASSRDNRGQTEAFF. CDR3 DNA: TGTGCCAGCAGTCGGGATAACAGGGGGCAGACTGAAGCTTTCTTT. This chain uses TRBV5-4 with TRBJ1-1; 9 positions match TRBD1. Per the germline V gene, CDR1 is SGHNT and CDR2 is YYREEE (reference sequence). The V segment lost 5 bases and the J segment 5 bases; nucleotides outside the gene matches: 10. The length of the CDR3 is 15 residues.

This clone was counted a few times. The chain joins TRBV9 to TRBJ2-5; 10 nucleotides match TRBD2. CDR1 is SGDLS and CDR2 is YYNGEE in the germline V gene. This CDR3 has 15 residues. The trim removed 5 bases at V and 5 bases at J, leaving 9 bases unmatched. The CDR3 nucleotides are TGTGCCAGCAGTCCAACTAGCGGGGCTAGGGAGACCCAGTACTTC. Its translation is CASSPTSGARETQYF.

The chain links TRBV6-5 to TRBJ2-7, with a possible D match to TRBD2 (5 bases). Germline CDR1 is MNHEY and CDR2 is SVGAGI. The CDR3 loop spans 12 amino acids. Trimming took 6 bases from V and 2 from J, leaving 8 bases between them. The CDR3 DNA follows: TGTGCCAGCAGCGGGGTACCCTACGAGCAGTACTTC. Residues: CASSGVPYEQYF.

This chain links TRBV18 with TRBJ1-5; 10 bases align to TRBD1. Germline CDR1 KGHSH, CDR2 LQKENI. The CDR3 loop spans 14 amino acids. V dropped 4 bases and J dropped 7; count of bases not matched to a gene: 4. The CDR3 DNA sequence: TGTGCCAGCTCACAGACAGGGGGCGGACAGCCCCAGCATTTT. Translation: CASSQTGGGQPQHF.

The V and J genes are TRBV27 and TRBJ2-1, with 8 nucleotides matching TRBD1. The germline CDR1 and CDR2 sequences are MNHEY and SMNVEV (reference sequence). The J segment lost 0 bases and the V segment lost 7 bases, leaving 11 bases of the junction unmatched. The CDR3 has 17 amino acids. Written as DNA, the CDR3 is TGTGCCAGCACGGCAGGGGGCCTAGGAAGCTCCTACAATGAGCAGTTCTTC. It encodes CASTAGGLGSSYNEQFF.

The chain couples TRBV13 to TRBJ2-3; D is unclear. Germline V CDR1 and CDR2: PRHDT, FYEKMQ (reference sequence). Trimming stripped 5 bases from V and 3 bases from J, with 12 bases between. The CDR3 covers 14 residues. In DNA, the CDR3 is TGTGCCAGCAGCAAACCACTTTTGACAGATACGCAGTATTTT. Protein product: CASSKPLLTDTQYF.

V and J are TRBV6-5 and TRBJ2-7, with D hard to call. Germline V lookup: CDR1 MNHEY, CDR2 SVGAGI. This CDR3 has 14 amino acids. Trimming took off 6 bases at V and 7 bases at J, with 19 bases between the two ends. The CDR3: CASSLTGKLSEQYF. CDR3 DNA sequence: TGTGCCAGCAGCCTAACGGGCAAATTGTCAGAGCAGTACTTC.

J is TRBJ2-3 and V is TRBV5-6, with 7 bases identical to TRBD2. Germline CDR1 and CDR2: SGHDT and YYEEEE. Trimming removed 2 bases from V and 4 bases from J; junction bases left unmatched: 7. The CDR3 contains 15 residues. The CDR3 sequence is CASSLITGGADTQYF. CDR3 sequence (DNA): TGTGCCAGCAGCTTAATAACGGGGGGTGCAGATACGCAGTATTTT.

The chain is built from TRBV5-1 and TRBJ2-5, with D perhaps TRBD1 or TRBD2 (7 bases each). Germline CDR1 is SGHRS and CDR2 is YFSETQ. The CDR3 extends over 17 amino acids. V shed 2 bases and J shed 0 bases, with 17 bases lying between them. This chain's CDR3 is CASSFGGDSGDQETQYF. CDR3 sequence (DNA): TGCGCCAGCAGCTTCGGAGGGGACAGCGGGGACCAAGAGACCCAGTACTTC.